This T cell receptor (beta chain) is drawn from a study of shared clonotypes between healthy human individuals. Study-level findings and limits: Rarefaction showed sorted-subset sequencing was incomplete despite large depth. Enrolling few donors narrowed the genetic and exposure-history diversity that was represented.

For this clone: The antigen remains unidentified.

The V segment lost 6 bases and the J segment 4 bases; nucleotides outside the gene matches: 9. Per the germline V gene, CDR1 is SQVTM and CDR2 is ANQGSEA. This CDR3 spans 15 amino acids. Method: immunoSEQ multiplex PCR; TCRdb's copy keeps in-frame clones and lacks some. The sample includes 2.3 million or so clones, 90% to 95% seen only once; the top ten take 0.3% to 0.4%. The chain uses TRBV29-1 and TRBJ2-7; 13 nucleotides line up with TRBD2. Sequencing was done on a sample of naive CD4+ T cells from PBMCs. Subset meaning: CD45RA+ positively selected. The clonotype originates from a man younger than 35 in good health. Some clones in this sample may be carry-over from other donors' samples. CDR3 coding DNA: TGCAGCGTGGACCAGGGACTAGCGGGAAGGTACGAGCAGTACTTC. Its protein product is CSVDQGLAGRYEQYF.